The rows below give T cell receptor beta chains drawn from one sample of a study of cytomegalovirus exposure and HLA in healthy donors. Data came from immunoSEQ multiplex PCR; TCRdb stores just in-frame clones and leaves some out. The table has fewer than 250,000 clones, around 84% seen once. The sequencing sample was made of PBMCs. These receptors were taken from a woman aged 18-29 years in good health and CMV-seronegative. Each CDR3 is given with its conserved first and last residue. The D gene is left open where the match is weak. Clone size is shown for a subset of rows, as once, few, many or a class of expanded clone.

V gene	clone size	J gene	D gene	CDR3 DNA	CDR3 protein
TRBV5-1	-	TRBJ2-5	-	TGCGCCAGCAGCTGGAGGGTAGGCCAAGAGACCCAGTACTTC	CASSWRVGQETQYF
TRBV18	-	TRBJ2-1	TRBD2	TGTGCCAGCTCACCACTGCGGACTAGCGGGAGAAGCTACAATGAGCAGTTCTTC	CASSPLRTSGRSYNEQFF
TRBV7-2	-	TRBJ1-1	-	TGTGCCAGCAGCTCCGACTTGTGGGCTTTCTTT	CASSSDLWAFF
TRBV14	few	TRBJ2-7	TRBD1	TGTGCCAGCAGTCCGCTATACGGGACAGGGGAGCGCGAGCAGTACTTC	CASSPLYGTGEREQYF
TRBV4-1	-	TRBJ1-2	TRBD1	TGCGCCAGCAGCCAGGGCCCGGGACAGCCAAAATATGGCTACACCTTC	CASSQGPGQPKYGYTF
TRBV29-1	few	TRBJ2-7	TRBD1	TGCAGCGTCCAAGACAGGGGATCCTACGAGCAGTACTTC	CSVQDRGSYEQYF
TRBV6-6	-	TRBJ2-7	TRBD1	TGTGCCAGCAGGGGCGTAGGACAGGGCTACGAGCAGTACTTC	CASRGVGQGYEQYF
TRBV27	-	TRBJ1-2	TRBD1	TGTGCCAGCAGTCCCGAGGGGGCTAGTGGCTACACCTTC	CASSPEGASGYTF
TRBV13	-	TRBJ2-1	TRBD2	TGTGCCAGCAGCTTATTAGAGTATCGCTCCGGGACTAGCGGGAGAGATGGGTACAATGAGCAGTTCTTC	CASSLLEYRSGTSGRDGYNEQFF
TRBV7-2	-	TRBJ2-7	-	TGTGCCAGCAGCTTACGGTTTAGGGGGAGAGAAAAACCTTACGAGCAGTACTTC	CASSLRFRGREKPYEQYF
TRBV7-9	once	TRBJ2-7	-	TGTGCCAGCAGCTTAGGTGGCAGGGCTTGGGACGAGCAGTACTTC	CASSLGGRAWDEQYF
TRBV28	-	TRBJ2-7	-	TGTGCCAGCACCCGGGTCGACCGCCATTCCGAGCAGTACTTC	CASTRVDRHSEQYF
TRBV27	-	TRBJ1-2	TRBD1	TGTGCCAGCAGTGACGGGGCGCCGGGACAGGGAGTTTCTAACTATGGCTACACCTTC	CASSDGAPGQGVSNYGYTF
TRBV5-1	once	TRBJ1-4	-	TGCGCCAGCAGAGGTGGGGGGGAAGCAACTAATGAAAAACTGTTTTTT	CASRGGGEATNEKLFF
TRBV5-6	-	TRBJ2-1	TRBD1	TGTGCCAGCAGCTCCCTAGGACAGGAGGACTACAATGAGCAGTTCTTC	CASSSLGQEDYNEQFF
TRBV11-3	-	TRBJ2-2	-	TGTGCCAGCAGCTTAGATGGGCAGGGATGGGTCGGGGAGCTGTTTTTT	CASSLDGQGWVGELFF
TRBV14	-	TRBJ2-6	-	TGTGCCAGCAGTCACAGCTCTGGGGCCAACGTCCTGACTTTC	CASSHSSGANVLTF
TRBV6-5	-	TRBJ2-2	-	TGTGCCAGCCGAAGAAGTAGGGGCACCGGGGAGCTGTTTTTT	CASRRSRGTGELFF
TRBV11-3	few	TRBJ2-3	TRBD2	TGTGCCAGCAGTTGGGGGACTAGCGGGAGGGGCACAGATACGCAGTATTTT	CASSWGTSGRGTDTQYF
TRBV7-2	-	TRBJ2-7	-	TGTGCCAGCAGCTTAGGTCCCGTGAAGAGCTCCTACGAGCAGTACTTC	CASSLGPVKSSYEQYF
TRBV29-1	-	TRBJ2-5	-	TGCAGCGTCCTTGTCCGGCCTAGCGACCAAGAGACCCAGTACTTC	CSVLVRPSDQETQYF
TRBV5-1	-	TRBJ1-1	TRBD1	TGCGCCAGCAGCTCGACAACCGGGACAGGGAACACTGAAGCTTTCTTT	CASSSTTGTGNTEAFF
TRBV18	-	TRBJ2-7	-	TGTGCCAGCTCACCGGGCAGGGCAGGCTACGAGCAGTACTTC	CASSPGRAGYEQYF
TRBV2	-	TRBJ1-5	-	TGTGCCAGCAGTGGGCAGGGCAATCAGCCCCAGCATTTT	CASSGQGNQPQHF
TRBV9	once	TRBJ2-7	-	TGTGCCAGCAGCGTCGGGTTGTCCCGATCGTCCTACGAGCAGTACTTC	CASSVGLSRSSYEQYF
TRBV18	-	TRBJ2-7	-	TGTGCCAGCTCACCACCGGCGGCGGCTTCCTACGAGCAGTACTTC	CASSPPAAASYEQYF
TRBV11-2	-	TRBJ2-1	TRBD2	TGTGCCAGCAGCTTAGGCCGAACTAGCGGTAGGTACAATGAGCAGTTCTTC	CASSLGRTSGRYNEQFF
TRBV10-3	-	TRBJ2-2	-	TGTGCCATCAGTGAGAGGGGTCCGAGAAGCACCGGGGAGCTGTTTTTT	CAISERGPRSTGELFF
TRBV4-1	once	TRBJ2-1	TRBD2	TGCGCCAGCAGCCAAACCCGGACTAGCGGCCTCTATTCGAATGAGCAGTTCTTC	CASSQTRTSGLYSNEQFF